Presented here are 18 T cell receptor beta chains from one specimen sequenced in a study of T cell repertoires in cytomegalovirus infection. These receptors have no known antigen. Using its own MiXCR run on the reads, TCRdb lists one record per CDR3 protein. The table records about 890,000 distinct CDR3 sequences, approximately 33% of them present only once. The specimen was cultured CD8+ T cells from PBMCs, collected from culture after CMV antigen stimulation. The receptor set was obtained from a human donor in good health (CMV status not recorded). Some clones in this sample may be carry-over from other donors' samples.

CDR3 DNA sequence: TGTGCCAGCAGACATCCAGACACCAACACTGAAGCTTTCTTT. It is translated as CASRHPDTNTEAFF. The chain uses TRBV6-1 and TRBJ1-1; no reliable D call. The CDR3 runs 14 residues. V was cut by 6 bases and J by 2 bases, with 13 bases left in between. Per germline, CDR1 MNHNS and CDR2 SASEGT.

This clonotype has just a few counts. CDR3: CASSIVGSAANQPQHF. The CDR3 nucleotides read TGTGCCAGTAGTATAGTCGGCTCGGCAGCGAATCAGCCCCAGCATTTT. The V gene is TRBV19, the J gene TRBJ1-5; D unclear. The V end lost 1 base, the J end lost 4 bases, and 14 bases lay between the germline ends. The CDR3 is 16 amino acids. Germline V gene sequence: CDR1 LNHDA, CDR2 SQIVND (reference sequence).

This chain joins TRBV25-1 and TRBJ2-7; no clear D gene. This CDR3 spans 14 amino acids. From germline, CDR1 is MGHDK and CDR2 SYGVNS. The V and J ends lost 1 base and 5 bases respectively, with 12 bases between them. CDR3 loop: CASSEFLGNHEQYF. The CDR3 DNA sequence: TGTGCCAGCAGTGAATTTCTAGGGAATCACGAGCAGTACTTC.

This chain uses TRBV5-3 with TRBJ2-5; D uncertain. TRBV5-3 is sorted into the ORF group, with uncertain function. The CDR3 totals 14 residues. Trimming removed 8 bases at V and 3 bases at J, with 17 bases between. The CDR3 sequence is CASSTLGEEETQYF. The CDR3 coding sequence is TGTGCCAGCAGCACCCTGGGTGAGGAAGAGACCCAGTACTTC.

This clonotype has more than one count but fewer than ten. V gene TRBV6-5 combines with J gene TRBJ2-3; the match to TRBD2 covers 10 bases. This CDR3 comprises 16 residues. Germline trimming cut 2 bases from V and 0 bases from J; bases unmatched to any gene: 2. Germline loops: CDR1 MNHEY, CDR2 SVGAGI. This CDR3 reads CASSYLAGASTDTQYF. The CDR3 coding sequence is TGTGCCAGCAGTTACCTAGCGGGGGCTAGCACAGATACGCAGTATTTT.

This chain's CDR3 is CASSLAPSDTSTDTQYF. The CDR3 DNA reads TGTGCCAGCAGCTTAGCCCCTAGCGATACTAGCACAGATACGCAGTATTTT. The chain is built from TRBV7-9 and TRBJ2-3; tentative D call: TRBD2 (6 bases). The germline CDR1 and CDR2 sequences are SEHNR and FQNEAQ (reference sequence). Trimming took 0 bases from V and 0 from J, leaving 13 bases between them. CDR3 size: 17 residues.

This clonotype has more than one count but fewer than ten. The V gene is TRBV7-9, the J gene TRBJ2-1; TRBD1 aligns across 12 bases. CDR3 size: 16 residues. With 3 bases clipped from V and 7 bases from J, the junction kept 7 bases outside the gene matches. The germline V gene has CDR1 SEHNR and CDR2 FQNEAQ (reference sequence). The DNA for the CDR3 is TGTGCCAGCAGCTTCCCGGGACAGGGGGCGAGGAATGAGCAGTTCTTC. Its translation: CASSFPGQGARNEQFF.

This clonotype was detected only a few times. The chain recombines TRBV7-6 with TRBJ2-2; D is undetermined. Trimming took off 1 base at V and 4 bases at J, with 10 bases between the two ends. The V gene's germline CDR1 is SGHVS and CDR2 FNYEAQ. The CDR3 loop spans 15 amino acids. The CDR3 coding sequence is TGTGCCAGCAGCTTAGAAAGTCTGAGCACCGGGGAGCTGTTTTTT. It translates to CASSLESLSTGELFF.

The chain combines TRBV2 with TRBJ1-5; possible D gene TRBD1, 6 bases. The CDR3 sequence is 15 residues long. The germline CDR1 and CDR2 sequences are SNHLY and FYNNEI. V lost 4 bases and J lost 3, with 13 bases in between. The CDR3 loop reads CASSVRGAVNQPQHF. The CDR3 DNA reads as TGTGCCAGCAGTGTTCGGGGGGCGGTCAATCAGCCCCAGCATTTT.

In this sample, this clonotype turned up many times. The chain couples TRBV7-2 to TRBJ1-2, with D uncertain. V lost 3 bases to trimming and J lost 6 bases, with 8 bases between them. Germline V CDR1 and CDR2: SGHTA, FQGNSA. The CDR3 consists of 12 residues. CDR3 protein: CASSLNENGYTF. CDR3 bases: TGTGCCAGCAGCTTGAATGAGAATGGCTACACCTTC.

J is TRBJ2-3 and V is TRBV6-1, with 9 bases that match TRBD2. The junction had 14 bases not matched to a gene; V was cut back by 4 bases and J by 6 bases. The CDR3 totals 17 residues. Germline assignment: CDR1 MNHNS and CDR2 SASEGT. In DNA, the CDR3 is TGTGCCAGCAGTGTATATTTCGGGACTAGCACCGCCGATACGCAGTATTTT. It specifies CASSVYFGTSTADTQYF.

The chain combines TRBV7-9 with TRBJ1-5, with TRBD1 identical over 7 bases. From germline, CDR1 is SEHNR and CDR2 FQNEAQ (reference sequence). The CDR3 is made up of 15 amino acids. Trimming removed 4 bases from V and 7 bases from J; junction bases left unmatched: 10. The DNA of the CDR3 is TGTGCCAGCAGCTCCGGGACAGCAGGCCTACAGCCCCAGCATTTT. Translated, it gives CASSSGTAGLQPQHF.

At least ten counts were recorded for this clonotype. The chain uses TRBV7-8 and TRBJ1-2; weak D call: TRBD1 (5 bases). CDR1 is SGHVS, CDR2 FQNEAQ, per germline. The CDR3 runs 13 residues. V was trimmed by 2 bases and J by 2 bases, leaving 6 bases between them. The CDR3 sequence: CASSLRQNYGYTF. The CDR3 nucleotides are TGTGCCAGCAGCTTAAGACAGAACTATGGCTACACCTTC.

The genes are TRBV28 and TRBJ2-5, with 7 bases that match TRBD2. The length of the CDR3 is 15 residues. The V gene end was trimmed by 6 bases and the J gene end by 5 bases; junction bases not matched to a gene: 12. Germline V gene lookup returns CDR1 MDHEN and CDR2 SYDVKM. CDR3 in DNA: TGTGCCAGCAGCCCTCCCCGGGGGGTAACTGAGACCCAGTACTTC. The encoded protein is CASSPPRGVTETQYF.

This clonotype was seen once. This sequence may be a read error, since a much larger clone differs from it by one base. The CDR3 here is CASSRRRDGAYEQYV. DNA for the CDR3: TGTGCCAGCAGCCGGAGAAGGGATGGCGCCTACGAGCAGTACGTC. This chain connects TRBV7-4 to TRBJ2-7; D uncertain. Germline loops: CDR1 SGHVT, CDR2 SQSDAQ. CDR3 size: 15 residues. V was clipped by 5 bases and J by 2 bases, with 16 bases between them.

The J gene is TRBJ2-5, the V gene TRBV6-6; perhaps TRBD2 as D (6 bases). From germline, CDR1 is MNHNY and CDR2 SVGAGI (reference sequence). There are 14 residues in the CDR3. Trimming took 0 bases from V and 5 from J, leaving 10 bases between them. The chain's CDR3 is CASSYSSGLETQYF. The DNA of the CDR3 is TGTGCCAGCAGTTACTCGAGCGGGCTCGAGACCCAGTACTTC.

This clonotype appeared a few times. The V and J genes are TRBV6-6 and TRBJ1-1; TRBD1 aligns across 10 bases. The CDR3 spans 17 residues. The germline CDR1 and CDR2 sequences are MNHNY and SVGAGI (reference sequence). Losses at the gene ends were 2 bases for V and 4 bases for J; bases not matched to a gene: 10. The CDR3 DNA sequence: TGTGCCAGCAGTTACGAGGGACAGGGGCCCCTCGTCACTGAAGCTTTCTTT. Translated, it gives CASSYEGQGPLVTEAFF.

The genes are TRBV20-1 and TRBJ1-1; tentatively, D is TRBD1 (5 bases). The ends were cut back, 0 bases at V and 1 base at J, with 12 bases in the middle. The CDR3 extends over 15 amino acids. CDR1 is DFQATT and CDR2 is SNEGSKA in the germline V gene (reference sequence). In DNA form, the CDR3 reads TGCAGTGCTAGAGATCGGGGACGGACGAACACTGAAGCTTTCTTT. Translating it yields CSARDRGRTNTEAFF.